A selection of T cell receptor beta chains follows, all from one sample in a study of blood T cell dynamics during melanoma immunotherapy. The repertoire was sequenced with immunoSEQ multiplex PCR; TCRdb's copy has only in-frame clones and lacks some. The repertoire holds over 6,500 clones, with roughly 83% as singletons. This sample comprised blood, obtained from a patient treated with checkpoint blockade. These TCRs come from a human donor with melanoma. Some clones in this sample may be carry-over from other donors' samples. CDR3s include the opening cysteine and the closing phenylalanine or tryptophan. The D gene is left open where the match is weak. Clone size is stated in some rows and not others, as once, few, many or a class when expanded.

>.|TRBJ1-3|TRBV7-3|.
CASSLTSAGSGNTIYF
TGTGCCAGCAGCTTAACCTCAGCCGGCTCTGGAAACACCATATATTTT
>TRBD2|TRBJ2-1|TRBV7-2|.
CASTVGLAGGGEQFF
TGTGCCAGCACGGTGGGACTAGCGGGAGGCGGCGAGCAGTTCTTC
>.|TRBJ1-6|TRBV19|.
CASSLVGDSPSPLHF
TGTGCCAGTAGTCTCGTCGGTGACAGTCCATCACCCCTCCACTTT
>TRBD1|TRBJ2-3|TRBV5-1|.
CASSRDSSTDTQYF
TGCGCCAGCAGCCGGGACAGTAGCACAGATACGCAGTATTTT
>.|TRBJ2-3|TRBV11-3|.
CASSLASDTQYF
TGTGCCAGCAGCTTGGCCTCAGATACGCAGTATTTT
>.|TRBJ1-4|TRBV7-6|.
CASSLPRRGNEKLFF
TGTGCCAGCAGCCTCCCCCGTAGGGGTAATGAAAAACTGTTTTTT
>TRBD1|TRBJ2-2|TRBV7-9|.
CASRPGQGAVGELFF
TGTGCCAGCAGACCGGGACAGGGGGCAGTCGGGGAGCTGTTTTTT
>.|TRBJ1-5|TRBV5-6|.
CASSFRDRSQPQHF
TGTGCCAGCAGCTTCAGGGATCGGAGCCAGCCCCAGCATTTT
>.|TRBJ2-1|TRBV9|.
CASSEGPQRYNEQFF
TGTGCCAGCAGCGAGGGACCCCAAAGGTACAATGAGCAGTTCTTC
>TRBD1|TRBJ2-5|TRBV10-1|.
CASSEDDPGGFETQYF
TGCGCCAGCAGTGAGGACGACCCAGGGGGCTTTGAGACCCAGTACTTC
>.|TRBJ2-7|TRBV5-1|.
CASSLEPGPFYEQYF
TGCGCCAGCAGCCTTGAACCGGGACCCTTTTACGAGCAGTACTTC
>.|TRBJ2-3|TRBV5-4|.
CASSLAGSGTDTQYF
TGTGCCAGCAGCTTGGCGGGCAGTGGCACAGATACGCAGTATTTT
>.|TRBJ1-2|TRBV5-4|.
CASSLLGTGGYTF
TGTGCCAGCAGCTTGCTGGGGACGGGAGGCTACACCTTC
>.|TRBJ1-5|TRBV5-4|.
CASSRDSSQPQHF
TGTGCCAGCAGCAGAGACTCGAGTCAGCCCCAGCATTTT
>TRBD2|TRBJ2-1|TRBV5-6|.
CASSLAGGNNEQFF
TGTGCCAGCAGCCTAGCGGGGGGGAATAATGAGCAGTTCTTC
>TRBD1|TRBJ1-2|TRBV4-1|.
CASSQDDREFYGYTF
TGCGCCAGCAGCCAAGATGACAGGGAATTCTATGGCTACACCTTC
>.|TRBJ1-1|TRBV30|.
CAWSKAGNTEAFF
TGTGCCTGGAGCAAGGCGGGGAACACTGAAGCTTTCTTT
>.|TRBJ2-7|TRBV6-1|.
CASSPTNYEQYF
TGTGCCAGCAGTCCGACTAACTACGAGCAGTACTTC
>TRBD1|TRBJ2-7|TRBV5-6|.
CASSFGTGNPYEQYF
TGTGCCAGCAGCTTCGGGACAGGGAATCCCTACGAGCAGTACTTC
>.|TRBJ1-4|TRBV28|.
CASSLVAGVGQVLEF
TGTGCCAGCAGTTTAGTTGCAGGGGTCGGTCAGGTATTGGAATTT
>.|TRBJ2-7|TRBV5-6|.
CASSFSFRGSSYEQYF
TGTGCCAGCAGCTTCAGTTTCAGGGGATCCTCCTACGAGCAGTACTTC
>.|TRBJ2-3|TRBV4-1|.
CASSQGGGVSDTQYF
TGCGCCAGCAGCCAAGGGGGCGGGGTGAGTGATACGCAGTATTTT
>TRBD1|TRBJ2-1|TRBV27|.
CNRGLYNEQFF
TGCAACAGGGGCCTTTACAATGAGCAGTTCTTC
>TRBD1|TRBJ1-2|TRBV5-1|.
CASTTGGAEGYTF
TGCGCCAGCACTACAGGGGGCGCCGAGGGCTACACCTTC
>.|TRBJ1-6|TRBV5-1|.
CASSLEGPRSDSPLHF
TGCGCCAGCAGCTTGGAGGGACCCCGTTCGGACTCACCCCTCCACTTT
>.|TRBJ1-6|TRBV19|.
CASRRSSSPNSPLHF
TGTGCCAGTAGAAGGAGCAGTTCTCCTAATTCACCCCTCCACTTT
>TRBD2|TRBJ2-2|TRBV27|.
CASSFSGINTGELFF
TGTGCCAGCAGTTTTAGCGGGATTAACACCGGGGAGCTGTTTTTT
>TRBD1|TRBJ2-7|TRBV7-6|.
CASSLTGGNEQYF
TGTGCCAGCAGCCTCACAGGGGGGAACGAGCAGTACTTC
>TRBD1|TRBJ2-5|TRBV7-9|.
CASSQGQAQETQYF
TGTGCCAGCAGCCAGGGACAGGCTCAAGAGACCCAGTACTTC
>.|TRBJ1-4|TRBV5-1|.
CASSVDTNEKLFF
TGCGCCAGCAGCGTGGACACGAATGAAAAACTGTTTTTT
>TRBD1|TRBJ1-2|TRBV2|.
CAVSPGQGVFYGYTF
TGTGCCGTCTCCCCGGGACAGGGGGTATTCTATGGCTACACCTTC
>.|TRBJ2-3|TRBV5-4|.
CASSWVSSRTDTQYF
TGTGCCAGCAGTTGGGTCTCCTCCCGTACAGATACGCAGTATTTT
>.|TRBJ1-2|TRBV19|.
CASKYGYYGYTF
TGTGCCAGTAAATATGGCTACTATGGCTACACCTTC
>.|TRBJ2-1|TRBV15|.
CATSRVNRDNEQFF
TGTGCCACCAGCAGAGTTAACAGGGACAATGAGCAGTTCTTC
>.|TRBJ1-5|TRBV29-1|once
CSVEFGAKRHF
TGCAGCGTTGAGTTTGGGGCCAAAAGACATTTT
>.|TRBJ2-5|TRBV25-1|.
CASSSPLLEGGETQYF
TGTGCCAGCAGTTCCCCCCTACTAGAGGGTGGAGAGACCCAGTACTTC
>TRBD2|TRBJ2-3|TRBV7-2|.
CASSLAAGGLTDTQYF
TGTGCCAGCAGCTTAGCAGCGGGGGGGCTCACAGATACGCAGTATTTT
>.|TRBJ2-3|TRBV7-2|.
CASSLTGSGVDTQYF
TGTGCCAGCAGCTTAACGGGGAGTGGCGTCGATACGCAGTATTTT
>TRBD2|TRBJ2-1|TRBV11-2|.
CASSLLAGTGGAYNEQFF
TGTGCCAGCAGCTTACTCGCCGGAACGGGAGGCGCCTACAATGAGCAGTTCTTC
>.|TRBJ1-4|TRBV25-1|.
CASSDSGNEYLFF
TGTGCCAGCAGTGACTCAGGGAATGAATATCTGTTTTTT
>.|TRBJ1-1|TRBV6-6|.
CASRGRAVRAEAFF
TGTGCCAGCAGGGGGAGAGCAGTCCGCGCTGAAGCTTTCTTT
>.|TRBJ2-3|TRBV30|.
CAWRQGPSSTDTQYF
TGTGCCTGGAGACAGGGTCCCTCTAGCACAGATACGCAGTATTTT
>TRBD1|TRBJ2-7|TRBV27|.
CASSLRTGGHEQYF
TGTGCCAGCAGCTTAAGGACAGGGGGCCACGAGCAGTACTTC
>.|TRBJ1-6|TRBV5-1|.
CASRFTGREGSPLHF
TGCGCCAGCAGATTCACAGGGCGGGAAGGTTCACCCCTCCACTTT
>.|TRBJ2-7|TRBV2|.
CASGVLQNYEQYF
TGTGCCAGCGGAGTTCTACAAAATTACGAGCAGTACTTC
>TRBD1|TRBJ2-5|TRBV29-1|.
CSVSNRGVSQETQYF
TGCAGCGTCAGCAACAGGGGAGTAAGTCAAGAGACCCAGTACTTC
>.|TRBJ1-1|TRBV7-9|.
CASSLGQENTEAFF
TGTGCCAGCAGCTTAGGCCAGGAGAACACTGAAGCTTTCTTT
>TRBD2|TRBJ2-1|TRBV4-1|.
CASSQLGAGGRNNEQFF
TGCGCCAGCAGCCAACTAGGGGCGGGAGGGCGCAACAATGAGCAGTTCTTC
>TRBD1|TRBJ2-1|TRBV7-3|.
CASSPQTGGNEQFF
TGTGCCAGCAGCCCGCAGACAGGGGGGAATGAGCAGTTCTTC